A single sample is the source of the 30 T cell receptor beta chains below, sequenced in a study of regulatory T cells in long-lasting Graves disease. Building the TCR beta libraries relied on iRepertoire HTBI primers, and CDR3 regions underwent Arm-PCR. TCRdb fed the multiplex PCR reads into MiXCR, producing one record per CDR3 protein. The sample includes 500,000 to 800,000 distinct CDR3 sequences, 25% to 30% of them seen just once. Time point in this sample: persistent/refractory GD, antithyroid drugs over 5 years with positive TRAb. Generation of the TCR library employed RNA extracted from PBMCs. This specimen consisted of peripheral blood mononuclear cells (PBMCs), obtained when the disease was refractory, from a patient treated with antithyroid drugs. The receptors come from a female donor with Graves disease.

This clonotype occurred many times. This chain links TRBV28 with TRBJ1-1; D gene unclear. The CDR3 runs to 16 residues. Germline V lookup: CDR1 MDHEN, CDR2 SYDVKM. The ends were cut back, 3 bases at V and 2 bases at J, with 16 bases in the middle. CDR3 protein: CASSLSGLALNTEAFF. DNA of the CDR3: TGTGCCAGCAGTTTGAGTGGTCTTGCGCTAAACACTGAAGCTTTCTTT.

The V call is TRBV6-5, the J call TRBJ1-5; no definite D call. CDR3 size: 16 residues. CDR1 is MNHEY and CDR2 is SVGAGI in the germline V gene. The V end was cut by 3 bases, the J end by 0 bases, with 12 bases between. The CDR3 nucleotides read TGTGCCAGCAGTTATAGACAACCCTATAGCAATCAGCCCCAGCATTTT. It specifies CASSYRQPYSNQPQHF.

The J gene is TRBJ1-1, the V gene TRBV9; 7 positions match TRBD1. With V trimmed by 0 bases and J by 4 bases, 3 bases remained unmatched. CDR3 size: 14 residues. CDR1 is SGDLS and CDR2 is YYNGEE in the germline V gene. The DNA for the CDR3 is TGTGCCAGCAGCGTAGGTCCAGGGGGCACTGAAGCTTTCTTT. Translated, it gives CASSVGPGGTEAFF.

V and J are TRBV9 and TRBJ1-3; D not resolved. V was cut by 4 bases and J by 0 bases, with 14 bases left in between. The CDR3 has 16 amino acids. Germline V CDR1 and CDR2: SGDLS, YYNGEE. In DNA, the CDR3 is TGTGCCAGCAGCACCACGGGCCACAGCTCTGGAAACACCATATATTTT. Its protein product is CASSTTGHSSGNTIYF.

The CDR3 reads CASSPKGGGYGYTF. In nucleotides, the CDR3 is TGTGCCAGCAGCCCCAAGGGGGGGGGATATGGCTACACCTTC. The chain is built from TRBV7-3 and TRBJ1-2, with a tentative D call TRBD1 (6 bases). This CDR3 has 14 amino acids. Germline CDR1 is SGHTA and CDR2 is FQGTGA. The V end was cut by 5 bases, the J end by 5 bases, with 15 bases between. Full variable domain (remainder filled in from reference TRBV7-3 and TRBJ1-2): GAGVSQTPSNKVTEKGKYVELRCDPISGHTALYWYRQSLGQGPEFLIYFQGTGAADDSGLPNDRFFAVRPEGSVSTLKIQRTERGDSAVYLCASSPKGGGYGYTFGSGTRLTVV.

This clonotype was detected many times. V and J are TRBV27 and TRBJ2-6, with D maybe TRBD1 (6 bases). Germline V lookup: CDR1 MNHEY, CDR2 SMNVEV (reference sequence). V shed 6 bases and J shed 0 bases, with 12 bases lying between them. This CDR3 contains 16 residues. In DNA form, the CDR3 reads TGTGCCAGCAGCCTACGGACAGTCTCTGGGGCCAACGTCCTGACTTTC. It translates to CASSLRTVSGANVLTF.

This chain's CDR3 is CASSSLKGQNYGYTF. The DNA for the CDR3 is TGTGCCAGCAGCTCCCTAAAGGGGCAGAACTATGGCTACACCTTC. V is TRBV11-2 and J is TRBJ1-2; tentative D call: TRBD1 (5 bases). The CDR3 length is 15 residues. Germline assignment: CDR1 SGHAT and CDR2 FQNNGV. V lost 4 bases and J lost 2, with 14 bases in between.

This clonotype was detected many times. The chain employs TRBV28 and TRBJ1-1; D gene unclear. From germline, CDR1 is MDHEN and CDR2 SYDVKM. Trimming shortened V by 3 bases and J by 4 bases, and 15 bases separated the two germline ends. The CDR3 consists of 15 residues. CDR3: CASSFGLPLGTEAFF. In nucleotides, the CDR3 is TGTGCCAGCAGTTTCGGGCTTCCACTGGGCACTGAAGCTTTCTTT. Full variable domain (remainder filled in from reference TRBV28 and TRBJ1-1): DVKVTQSSRYLVKRTGEKVFLECVQDMDHENMFWYRQDPGLGLRLIYFSYDVKMKEKGDIPEGYSVSREKKERFSLILESASTNQTSMYLCASSFGLPLGTEAFFGQGTRLTVV.

CDR3 sequence: CASSPRTGAYNSPLHF. The DNA of the CDR3 is TGTGCCAGCAGTCCACGGACAGGTGCCTATAATTCACCCCTCCACTTT. V is TRBV28 and J is TRBJ1-6; 7 nucleotides match TRBD1. CDR1 MDHEN and CDR2 SYDVKM come from the germline V gene. The CDR3 loop spans 16 amino acids. The ends lost 5 bases at V and 2 bases at J; junction bases unmatched: 6.

The CDR3, as DNA: TGTGCCAGCAGCGCCGCCGGGACAGGGAATGAAAAACTGTTTTTT. Protein product: CASSAAGTGNEKLFF. The chain is built from TRBV13 and TRBJ1-4; 9 bases are shared with TRBD1. Germline values: CDR1 PRHDT, CDR2 FYEKMQ (reference sequence). The CDR3 spans 15 residues. V gave up 5 bases and J gave up 5 bases; unmatched junction bases: 6.

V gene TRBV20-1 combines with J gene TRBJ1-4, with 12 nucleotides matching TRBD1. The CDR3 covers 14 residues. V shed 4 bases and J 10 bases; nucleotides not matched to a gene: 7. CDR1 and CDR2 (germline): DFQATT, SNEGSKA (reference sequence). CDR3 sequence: CSATGTGGEAKLFF. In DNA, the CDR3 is TGCAGTGCTACCGGGACAGGGGGCGAGGCAAAACTGTTTTTT.

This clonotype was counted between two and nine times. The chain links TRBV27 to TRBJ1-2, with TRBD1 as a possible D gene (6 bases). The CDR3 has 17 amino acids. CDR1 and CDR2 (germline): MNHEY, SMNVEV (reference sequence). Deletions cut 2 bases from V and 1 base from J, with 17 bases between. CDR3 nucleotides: TGTGCCAGCAGTTTAGACATTATGGACAGAGATAACTATGGCTACACCTTC. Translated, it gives CASSLDIMDRDNYGYTF.

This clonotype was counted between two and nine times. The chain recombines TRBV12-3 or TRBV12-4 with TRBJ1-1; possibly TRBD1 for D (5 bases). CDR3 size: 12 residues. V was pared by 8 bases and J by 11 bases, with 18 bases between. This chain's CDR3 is CASSYVGRGAFF. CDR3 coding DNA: TGTGCCAGCTCCTACGTGGGGCGCGGGGCTTTCTTT.

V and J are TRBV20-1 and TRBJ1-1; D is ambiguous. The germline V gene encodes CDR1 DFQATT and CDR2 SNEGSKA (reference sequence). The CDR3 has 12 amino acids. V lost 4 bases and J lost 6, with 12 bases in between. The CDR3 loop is CSATPRWPEAFF. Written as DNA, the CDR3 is TGCAGTGCTACTCCCCGGTGGCCTGAAGCTTTCTTT.

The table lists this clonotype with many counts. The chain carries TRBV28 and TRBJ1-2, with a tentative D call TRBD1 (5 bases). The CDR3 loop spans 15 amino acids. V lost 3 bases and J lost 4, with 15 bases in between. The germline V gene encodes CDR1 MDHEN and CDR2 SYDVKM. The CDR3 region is CASSFGGRGAYGYTF. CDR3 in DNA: TGTGCCAGCAGTTTCGGAGGAAGGGGTGCCTATGGCTACACCTTC.

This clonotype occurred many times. The CDR3 loop is CASSTQGTGELFF. The CDR3 DNA reads as TGTGCCAGCAGCACACAGGGGACCGGGGAGCTGTTTTTT. V is TRBV6-1 and J is TRBJ2-2, with TRBD1 matching over 7 bases. Germline CDR1 and CDR2: MNHNS and SASEGT. With V trimmed by 6 bases and J by 5 bases, 3 bases remained unmatched. The CDR3 extends over 13 amino acids.

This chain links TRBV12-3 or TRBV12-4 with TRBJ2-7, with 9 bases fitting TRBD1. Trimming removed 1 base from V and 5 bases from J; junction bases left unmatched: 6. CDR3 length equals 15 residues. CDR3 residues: CASSLGGGQGNEQYF. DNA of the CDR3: TGTGCCAGCAGTTTAGGAGGCGGACAGGGGAACGAGCAGTACTTC.

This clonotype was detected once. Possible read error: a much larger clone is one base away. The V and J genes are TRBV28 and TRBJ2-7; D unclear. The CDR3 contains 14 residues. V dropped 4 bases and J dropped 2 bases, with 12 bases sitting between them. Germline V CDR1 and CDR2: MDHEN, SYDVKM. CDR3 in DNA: TGTGCCAGCAGTTCCTGGACGGTTACCTACGAGCAGTACTTC. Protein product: CASSSWTVTYEQYF.

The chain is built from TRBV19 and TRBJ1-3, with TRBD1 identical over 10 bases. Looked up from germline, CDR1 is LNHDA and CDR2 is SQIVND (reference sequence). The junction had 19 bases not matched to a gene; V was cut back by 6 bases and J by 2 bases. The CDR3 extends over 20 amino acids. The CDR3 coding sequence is TGTGCCAGTAGGGCCCTTGTCCCGGGACAGGGGACGGCACCTGGAAACACCATATATTTT. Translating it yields CASRALVPGQGTAPGNTIYF.

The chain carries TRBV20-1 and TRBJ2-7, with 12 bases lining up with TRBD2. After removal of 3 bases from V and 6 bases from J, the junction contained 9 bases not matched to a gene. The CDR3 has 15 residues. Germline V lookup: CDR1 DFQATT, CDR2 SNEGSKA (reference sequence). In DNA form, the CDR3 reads TGCAGTGCTAGTGGGCGACTAGCGGGAGCTTTCGAGCAGTACTTC. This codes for CSASGRLAGAFEQYF.

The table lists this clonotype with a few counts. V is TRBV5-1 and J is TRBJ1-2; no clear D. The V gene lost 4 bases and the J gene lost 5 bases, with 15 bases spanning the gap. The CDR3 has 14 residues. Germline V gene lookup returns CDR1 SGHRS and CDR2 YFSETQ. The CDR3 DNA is TGCGCCAGCAGCGTGGGTACTCCAAGTTATGGCTACACCTTC. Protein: CASSVGTPSYGYTF.

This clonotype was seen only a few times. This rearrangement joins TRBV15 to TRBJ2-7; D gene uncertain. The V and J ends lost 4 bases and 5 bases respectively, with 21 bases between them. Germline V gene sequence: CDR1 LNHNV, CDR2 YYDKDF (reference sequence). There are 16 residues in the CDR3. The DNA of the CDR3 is TGTGCCACCAGCACCCCCCGGGCCCCAAACGTCCACGAGCAGTACTTC. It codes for CATSTPRAPNVHEQYF.

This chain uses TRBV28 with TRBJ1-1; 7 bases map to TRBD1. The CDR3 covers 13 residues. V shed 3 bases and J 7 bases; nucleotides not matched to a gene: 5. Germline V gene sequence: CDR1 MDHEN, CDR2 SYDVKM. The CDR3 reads CASSFPQGDEAFF. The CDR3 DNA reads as TGTGCCAGCAGTTTTCCCCAGGGGGATGAAGCTTTCTTT. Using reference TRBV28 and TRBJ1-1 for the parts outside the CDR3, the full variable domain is DVKVTQSSRYLVKRTGEKVFLECVQDMDHENMFWYRQDPGLGLRLIYFSYDVKMKEKGDIPEGYSVSREKKERFSLILESASTNQTSMYLCASSFPQGDEAFFGQGTRLTVV.

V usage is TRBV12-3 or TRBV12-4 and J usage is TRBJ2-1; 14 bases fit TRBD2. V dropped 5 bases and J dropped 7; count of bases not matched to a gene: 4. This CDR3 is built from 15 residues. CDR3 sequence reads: CASSPGLAGVNEQFF. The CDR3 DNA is TGTGCCAGCAGTCCGGGACTAGCGGGAGTGAATGAGCAGTTCTTC.

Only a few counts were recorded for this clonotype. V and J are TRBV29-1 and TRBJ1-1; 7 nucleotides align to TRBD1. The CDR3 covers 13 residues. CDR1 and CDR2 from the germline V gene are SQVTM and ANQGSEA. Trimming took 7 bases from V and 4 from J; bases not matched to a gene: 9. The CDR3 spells CSATTGIGTEAFF. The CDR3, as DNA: TGCAGCGCAACGACAGGGATTGGCACTGAAGCTTTCTTT.

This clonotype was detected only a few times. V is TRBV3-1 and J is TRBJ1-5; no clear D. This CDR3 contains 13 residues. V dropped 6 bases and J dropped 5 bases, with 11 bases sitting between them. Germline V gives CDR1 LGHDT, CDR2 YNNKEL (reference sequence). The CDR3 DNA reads TGTGCCAGCAGGCCTATCACGGATCAGCCCCAGCATTTT. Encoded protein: CASRPITDQPQHF.

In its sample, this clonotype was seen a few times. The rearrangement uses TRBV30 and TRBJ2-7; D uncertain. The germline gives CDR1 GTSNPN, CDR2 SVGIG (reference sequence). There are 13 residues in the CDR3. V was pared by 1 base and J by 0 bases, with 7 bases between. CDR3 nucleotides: TGTGCCTGGAGTGCGGGTTACTCCTACGAGCAGTACTTC. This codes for CAWSAGYSYEQYF.

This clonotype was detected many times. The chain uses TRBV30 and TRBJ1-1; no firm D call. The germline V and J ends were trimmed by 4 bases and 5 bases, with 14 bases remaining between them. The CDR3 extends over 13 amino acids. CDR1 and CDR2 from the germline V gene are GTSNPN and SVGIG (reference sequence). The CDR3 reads CAWKVDRRTEAFF. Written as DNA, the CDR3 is TGTGCCTGGAAGGTCGACCGCCGGACTGAAGCTTTCTTT.

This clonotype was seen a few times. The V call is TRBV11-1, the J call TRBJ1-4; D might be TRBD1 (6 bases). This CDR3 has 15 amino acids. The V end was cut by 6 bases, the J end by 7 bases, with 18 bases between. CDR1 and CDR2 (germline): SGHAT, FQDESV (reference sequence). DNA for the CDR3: TGTGCCAGCAGGTTTAGGGGGTCCCCGGGTGAAAAACTGTTTTTT. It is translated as CASRFRGSPGEKLFF. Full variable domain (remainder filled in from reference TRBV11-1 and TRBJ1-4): EAEVAQSPRYKITEKSQAVAFWCDPISGHATLYWYRQILGQGPELLVQFQDESVVDDSQLPKDRFSAERLKGVDSTLKIQPAELGDSAMYLCASRFRGSPGEKLFFGSGTQLSVL.

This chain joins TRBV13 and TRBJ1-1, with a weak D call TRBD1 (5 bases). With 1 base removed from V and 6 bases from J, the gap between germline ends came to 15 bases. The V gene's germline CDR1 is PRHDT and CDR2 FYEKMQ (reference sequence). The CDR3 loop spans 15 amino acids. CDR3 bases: TGTGCCAGCAGCTTAGATTGGCAGGGCGACCCTGAAGCTTTCTTT. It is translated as CASSLDWQGDPEAFF.